Listed below are T cell receptor beta chains from one sample, sequenced in a study of OX40 agonist ivuxolimab in advanced cancers. This table comes from immunoSEQ multiplex PCR, and its TCRdb copy is limited to in-frame clones, with some not included. The repertoire has 55,000 to 85,000 clones, roughly 80% of them found once; the top ten carry about 1.2%. The starting material was CD4+ or CD8+ T cells sorted from blood, obtained in a trial of the OX40 agonist ivuxolimab. All receptors come from an adult with an advanced solid tumor such as melanoma, head and neck, liver or kidney cancer. Both conserved end residues are part of each CDR3.

J: TRBJ1-1
V: TRBV11-1
CDR3: CASSLEGITEAFF

J: TRBJ2-1
V: TRBV4-1
CDR3: CASSQVGQGLMVIRNEQFF

J: TRBJ2-1
V: TRBV6-4
CDR3: CASSQLAGAYNEQFF

J: TRBJ1-5
V: TRBV19
CDR3: CASSPSGRVLVSNQPQHF

J: TRBJ1-1
V: TRBV18
CDR3: CASSPGGGFAFF

J: TRBJ1-5
V: TRBV28
CDR3: CASSESGTNQPQHF

J: TRBJ2-1
V: TRBV7-9
CDR3: CASSPTPVNQFF

J: TRBJ1-2
V: TRBV4-1
CDR3: CASSTTAFYAYTF

J: TRBJ2-2
V: TRBV6-1
CDR3: CASSENGAENTGELFF

J: TRBJ1-1
V: TRBV30
CDR3: CAWIRYGSEAFF

J: TRBJ1-1
V: TRBV2
CDR3: CASIGPGQHTEAFF

J: TRBJ2-7
V: TRBV30
CDR3: CACRPVAGVPYEQYF

J: TRBJ1-4
V: TRBV2
CDR3: CASGGGPGRSTNEKLFF

J: TRBJ1-2
V: TRBV12-5
CDR3: CASGLPPGQGVPYGYTF

J: TRBJ1-3
V: TRBV9
CDR3: CASSAPGTGSSGNTIYF

J: TRBJ1-6
V: TRBV6-1
CDR3: CASSEVRTRIGSPLHF

J: TRBJ2-7
V: TRBV6-5
CDR3: CASSPHRGVGYEQYF

J: TRBJ1-6
V: TRBV10-3
CDR3: CAISEAGSYNSPLHF

J: TRBJ1-4
V: TRBV29-1
CDR3: CSANRGREEKLFF

J: TRBJ2-1
V: TRBV9
CDR3: CASSVLSGTYNEQFF

J: TRBJ1-6
V: TRBV2
CDR3: CASSPGQSYPPLHF

J: TRBJ2-3
V: TRBV7-3
CDR3: CASSIGGSSTDTQYF

J: TRBJ1-3
V: TRBV6-1
CDR3: CASRTDPNTIYF

J: TRBJ2-5
V: TRBV6-5
CDR3: CASRSAGTPGQTQYF

J: TRBJ1-1
V: TRBV5-6
CDR3: CASSLDRGENTEAFF

J: TRBJ2-6
V: TRBV30
CDR3: CAWSVSRTSGANVLTF

J: TRBJ2-3
V: TRBV10-3
CDR3: CAISQSTGLDTQYF

J: TRBJ2-5
V: TRBV10-3
CDR3: CAISQYQETQYF

J: TRBJ2-5
V: TRBV2
CDR3: CASSESRVPALETQYF

J: TRBJ1-2
V: TRBV10-3
CDR3: CAISESDGYGYTF

J: TRBJ2-2
V: TRBV9
CDR3: CASSVRLAEIGELFF

J: TRBJ1-2
V: TRBV9
CDR3: CASSVERGTGYGYTF

J: TRBJ1-6
V: TRBV6-6
CDR3: CASSKHIFNSPLHF

J: TRBJ1-1
V: TRBV6-5
CDR3: CASSYVENTEAFF

J: TRBJ1-6
V: TRBV30
CDR3: CAWSAFSNSPLHF

J: TRBJ1-2
V: TRBV14
CDR3: CASSQDSTPGYGYTF

J: TRBJ2-7
V: TRBV7-2
CDR3: CASSSTEYEQYF

J: TRBJ2-2
V: TRBV6-6
CDR3: CASSYSGPSYTGELFF

J: TRBJ2-1
V: TRBV14
CDR3: CASSARSLAADNEQFF

J: TRBJ2-3
V: TRBV18
CDR3: CASSDTDTQYF

J: TRBJ1-4
V: TRBV5-6
CDR3: CASSRGQGTIGKLFF

J: TRBJ1-6
V: TRBV5-1
CDR3: CASSLDGNSPLHF

J: TRBJ2-7
V: TRBV2
CDR3: CASSILTGYEQYF

J: TRBJ1-5
V: TRBV18
CDR3: CASSLGQGENQPQHF

J: TRBJ1-5
V: TRBV4-3
CDR3: CASSQTTGSNQPQHF

J: TRBJ1-3
V: TRBV25-1
CDR3: CASSEEWDRRNTIYF

J: TRBJ2-3
V: TRBV11-2
CDR3: CASSSNTDTQYF

J: TRBJ1-1
V: TRBV5-1
CDR3: CASSTDGLTAFF

J: TRBJ1-4
V: TRBV4-1
CDR3: CASSQVEGFNEKLFF

J: TRBJ1-5
V: TRBV2
CDR3: CASRSDRGGSNQPQHF

J: TRBJ2-1
V: TRBV4-2
CDR3: CASSQEPSGGNEQFF

J: TRBJ2-7
V: TRBV7-2
CDR3: CASTLVGGGTYEQYF

J: TRBJ2-6
V: TRBV11-2
CDR3: CASSLKAGGGSGANVLTF

J: TRBJ2-5
V: TRBV5-1
CDR3: CASSSTGTGGLTQYF

J: TRBJ1-1
V: TRBV19
CDR3: CASSTTWKSNTEAFF

J: TRBJ1-1
V: TRBV5-4
CDR3: CASTTMGADTEAFF

J: TRBJ1-3
V: TRBV13
CDR3: CASSFSWGVGNTIYF

J: TRBJ1-1
V: TRBV11-1
CDR3: CASSLGQTNTEAFF

J: TRBJ1-2
V: TRBV30
CDR3: CACLGHNYGYTF

J: TRBJ1-1
V: TRBV6-6
CDR3: CASSSGGTTEAFF